Listed below are T cell receptor beta chains from one sample, sequenced in a study of blood T cell repertoires in COVID-19. Clones were read by immunoSEQ multiplex PCR, and TCRdb kept only the in-frame ones, dropping some. The table records about 150,000 clones, around 91% of them present only once. What was sequenced was peripheral blood. Source of these receptors: a man between 18 and 35 years old with COVID-19, enrolled during active disease. Each CDR3 is given with its conserved first and last residue. Fields, in order: J gene, D gene, V gene, CDR3 length, clone size, CDR3 DNA, CDR3 protein. D genes are given only for firm matches. Some rows have no size entry. The others give once, few or many, or a class for an expanded clone.

J gene: TRBJ2-7; D gene: TRBD2; V gene: TRBV19; CDR3 length: 15; clone size: few; CDR3 DNA: TGTGCCAGTAGTATACTAGCGGGTCCATCCTACGAGCAGTACTTC; CDR3 protein: CASSILAGPSYEQYF
J gene: TRBJ1-3; D gene: NA; V gene: TRBV5-1; CDR3 length: 15; clone size: few; CDR3 DNA: TGCGCCAGCAGCTTCGGGACTTCTTCTGGAAACACCATATATTTT; CDR3 protein: CASSFGTSSGNTIYF
J gene: TRBJ1-2; D gene: NA; V gene: TRBV19; CDR3 length: 17; clone size: NA; CDR3 DNA: TGTGCCAGTAGCCCGTATAAGATTCCGGAGGGTACCTATGGCTACACCTTC; CDR3 protein: CASSPYKIPEGTYGYTF
J gene: TRBJ2-2; D gene: NA; V gene: TRBV7-2; CDR3 length: 12; clone size: NA; CDR3 DNA: TGTGCCAGCCACAGCCCCACCGGGGAGCTGTTTTTT; CDR3 protein: CASHSPTGELFF
J gene: TRBJ1-6; D gene: NA; V gene: TRBV18; CDR3 length: 13; clone size: few; CDR3 DNA: TGTGCCAGCTCACCGGACATTAATTCACCCCTCCACTTT; CDR3 protein: CASSPDINSPLHF
J gene: TRBJ2-6; D gene: NA; V gene: TRBV6-1; CDR3 length: 16; clone size: few; CDR3 DNA: TGTGCCAGCAGTGATGTTAGGGGAACTGGGGCCAACGTCCTGACTTTC; CDR3 protein: CASSDVRGTGANVLTF
J gene: TRBJ1-1; D gene: NA; V gene: TRBV7-2; CDR3 length: 14; clone size: NA; CDR3 DNA: TGTGCCAGCAGCTTAGCTTCAATGAACACTGAAGCTTTCTTT; CDR3 protein: CASSLASMNTEAFF
J gene: TRBJ2-7; D gene: TRBD1; V gene: TRBV7-3; CDR3 length: 15; clone size: NA; CDR3 DNA: TGTGCCAGCAGCCCCTGGACAGGAGACACCTACGAGCAGTACTTC; CDR3 protein: CASSPWTGDTYEQYF
J gene: TRBJ2-1; D gene: NA; V gene: TRBV27; CDR3 length: 14; clone size: NA; CDR3 DNA: TGTGCCAGCAGTTTCAGGGCGGGATTGGGTGAGCAGTTCTTC; CDR3 protein: CASSFRAGLGEQFF
J gene: TRBJ1-2; D gene: NA; V gene: TRBV27; CDR3 length: 15; clone size: NA; CDR3 DNA: TGTGCCAGCAGTTTATGGGGCGGGGACGGAGTAGGCTACACCTTC; CDR3 protein: CASSLWGGDGVGYTF
J gene: TRBJ2-5; D gene: NA; V gene: TRBV7-6; CDR3 length: 16; clone size: NA; CDR3 DNA: TGTGCCAGCAGCTTCTATGGACTCACCTTCCGGGAGACCCAGTACTTC; CDR3 protein: CASSFYGLTFRETQYF
J gene: TRBJ2-7; D gene: TRBD2; V gene: TRBV12-5; CDR3 length: 13; clone size: NA; CDR3 DNA: TGTGCTAGCGCTCCCAGCGGGAGAGACGAGCAGTACTTC; CDR3 protein: CASAPSGRDEQYF
J gene: TRBJ1-5; D gene: NA; V gene: TRBV21-1; CDR3 length: 16; clone size: NA; CDR3 DNA: TGTGCCAGCAGAGCGGACGGCTTAATTAGCAATCAGCCCCAGCATTTT; CDR3 protein: CASRADGLISNQPQHF
J gene: TRBJ2-2; D gene: NA; V gene: TRBV6-4; CDR3 length: 14; clone size: NA; CDR3 DNA: TGTGCCAGCAGTGTCTCGGGAGACACCGGGGAGCTGTTTTTT; CDR3 protein: CASSVSGDTGELFF
J gene: TRBJ2-1; D gene: TRBD2; V gene: TRBV9; CDR3 length: 15; clone size: NA; CDR3 DNA: TGTGCCAGCAGCGTGACTAGCGGGAGGGCCAATGAGCAGTTCTTC; CDR3 protein: CASSVTSGRANEQFF
J gene: TRBJ1-6; D gene: TRBD1; V gene: TRBV29-1; CDR3 length: 13; clone size: NA; CDR3 DNA: TGCAGCGCCGGACAGGGAGGGAATTCACCCCTCCACTTT; CDR3 protein: CSAGQGGNSPLHF
J gene: TRBJ1-4; D gene: TRBD1; V gene: TRBV6-5; CDR3 length: 14; clone size: NA; CDR3 DNA: TGTGCCAGCAGTTCCGGACAGGGGATGAGGAAACTGTTTTTT; CDR3 protein: CASSSGQGMRKLFF
J gene: TRBJ2-6; D gene: NA; V gene: TRBV21-1; CDR3 length: 19; clone size: NA; CDR3 DNA: TGTGCCAGCAGCAAAGAATGTGGGTTCAGGGTGCGGGGGGCCAACGTCCTGACTTTC; CDR3 protein: CASSKECGFRVRGANVLTF
J gene: TRBJ1-5; D gene: NA; V gene: TRBV28; CDR3 length: 12; clone size: once; CDR3 DNA: TGTGCCAGCAGCCTCACAGGTGTACCCCAGCATTTT; CDR3 protein: CASSLTGVPQHF
J gene: TRBJ1-4; D gene: TRBD1; V gene: TRBV4-3; CDR3 length: 15; clone size: NA; CDR3 DNA: TGCGCCAGCAGCCAACAAACAGGGGTCGGTGAAAAACTGCTTTTT; CDR3 protein: CASSQQTGVGEKLLF
J gene: TRBJ2-1; D gene: TRBD2; V gene: TRBV7-9; CDR3 length: 20; clone size: NA; CDR3 DNA: TGTGCCAGCAGCACTGGGACTAGCGGGAGGGCCAGTGGCTCCTACAATGAGCAGTTCTTC; CDR3 protein: CASSTGTSGRASGSYNEQFF
J gene: TRBJ1-2; D gene: NA; V gene: TRBV5-1; CDR3 length: 14; clone size: NA; CDR3 DNA: TGCGCCAGCAGCCCTCTGCAGGGAGGGAGTGGCTACACCTTC; CDR3 protein: CASSPLQGGSGYTF
J gene: TRBJ2-7; D gene: TRBD1; V gene: TRBV20-1; CDR3 length: 16; clone size: NA; CDR3 DNA: TGCAGTGCTAGTGGTCGTACCGGGACAGGAGCCTACGAGCAGTACTTC; CDR3 protein: CSASGRTGTGAYEQYF
J gene: TRBJ2-1; D gene: TRBD2; V gene: TRBV2; CDR3 length: 16; clone size: NA; CDR3 DNA: TGTGCCAGCAGTCCCGGGACTAGCGGCTACAATGACGAGCAGTTCTTC; CDR3 protein: CASSPGTSGYNDEQFF
J gene: TRBJ1-1; D gene: NA; V gene: TRBV6-2/TRBV6-3; CDR3 length: 14; clone size: NA; CDR3 DNA: TGTGCCAGCAGTGGACAGTTTTCGAAAACTGAAGCTTTCTTT; CDR3 protein: CASSGQFSKTEAFF
J gene: TRBJ2-3; D gene: NA; V gene: TRBV9; CDR3 length: 15; clone size: NA; CDR3 DNA: TGTGCCAGCAGCGTAGGAACAGTAAGCACAGATACGCAGTATTTT; CDR3 protein: CASSVGTVSTDTQYF
J gene: TRBJ2-1; D gene: NA; V gene: TRBV7-3; CDR3 length: 14; clone size: NA; CDR3 DNA: TGTGCCAGCAGCTCGTCCACAGCTTACAATGAGCAGTTCTTC; CDR3 protein: CASSSSTAYNEQFF
J gene: TRBJ2-6; D gene: TRBD1; V gene: TRBV6-4; CDR3 length: 18; clone size: NA; CDR3 DNA: TGTGCCAGCAGTGACTCGGGGACAGGGGGCTCTGGGGCCAACGTCCTGACTTTC; CDR3 protein: CASSDSGTGGSGANVLTF
J gene: TRBJ2-1; D gene: NA; V gene: TRBV27; CDR3 length: 14; clone size: NA; CDR3 DNA: TGTGCCAGCCTTCCCTCCGACAGTCACAATGAGCAGTTCTTC; CDR3 protein: CASLPSDSHNEQFF
J gene: TRBJ2-3; D gene: TRBD2; V gene: TRBV27; CDR3 length: 15; clone size: NA; CDR3 DNA: TGTGCCAGCAGTTTGACTAGCTCAGCTTTAGATACGCAGTATTTT; CDR3 protein: CASSLTSSALDTQYF
J gene: TRBJ1-2; D gene: TRBD1; V gene: TRBV24-1; CDR3 length: 14; clone size: NA; CDR3 DNA: TGTGCCACCAGGGGGACAGGAGGGGATTATGGCTACACCTTC; CDR3 protein: CATRGTGGDYGYTF
J gene: TRBJ2-3; D gene: TRBD1; V gene: TRBV6-5; CDR3 length: 15; clone size: NA; CDR3 DNA: TGTGCCAGCAGTTACTCCGGGACAGGGACAGATACGCAGTATTTT; CDR3 protein: CASSYSGTGTDTQYF
J gene: TRBJ2-1; D gene: NA; V gene: TRBV4-1; CDR3 length: 14; clone size: NA; CDR3 DNA: TGCGCCAGCAGCCAACGGAGCTCCTACAATGAGCAGTTCTTC; CDR3 protein: CASSQRSSYNEQFF
J gene: TRBJ2-2; D gene: NA; V gene: TRBV5-1; CDR3 length: 15; clone size: NA; CDR3 DNA: TGCGCCAGCAGCTTTACAGGGATGAACACCGGGGAGCTGTTTTTT; CDR3 protein: CASSFTGMNTGELFF
J gene: TRBJ2-3; D gene: TRBD2; V gene: TRBV18; CDR3 length: 15; clone size: NA; CDR3 DNA: TGTGCCAGCTCCCAAACTAGCGGGGGGCGCGATACGCAGTATTTT; CDR3 protein: CASSQTSGGRDTQYF
J gene: TRBJ1-6; D gene: TRBD1; V gene: TRBV6-5; CDR3 length: 14; clone size: NA; CDR3 DNA: TGTGCCAGCAGTTCAGGACAGGGAGGGTCACCCCTCCACTTT; CDR3 protein: CASSSGQGGSPLHF
J gene: TRBJ1-5; D gene: NA; V gene: TRBV9; CDR3 length: 15; clone size: NA; CDR3 DNA: TGTGCCAGCAGCGACTATCGACGCTACAATCAGCCCCAGCATTTT; CDR3 protein: CASSDYRRYNQPQHF
J gene: TRBJ2-7; D gene: TRBD1; V gene: TRBV9; CDR3 length: 14; clone size: NA; CDR3 DNA: TGTGCCAGCAGCGTAGGGGGACAGGGTTACGAGCAGTACTTC; CDR3 protein: CASSVGGQGYEQYF
J gene: TRBJ2-7; D gene: NA; V gene: TRBV2; CDR3 length: 14; clone size: NA; CDR3 DNA: TGTGCCAGCAGTGAAGGAGACAGGCCCTACGAGCAGTACTTC; CDR3 protein: CASSEGDRPYEQYF
J gene: TRBJ2-1; D gene: TRBD2; V gene: TRBV27; CDR3 length: 15; clone size: NA; CDR3 DNA: TGTGCCAGCAGTTTGACTAGCGGGTTTCACAATGAGCAGTTCTTC; CDR3 protein: CASSLTSGFHNEQFF
J gene: TRBJ2-5; D gene: TRBD1; V gene: TRBV27; CDR3 length: 14; clone size: NA; CDR3 DNA: TGTGCCAGCAGACCAGGGGGCCTCCGAGAGACCCAGTACTTC; CDR3 protein: CASRPGGLRETQYF
J gene: TRBJ2-2; D gene: TRBD2; V gene: TRBV5-1; CDR3 length: 17; clone size: NA; CDR3 DNA: TGCGCCAGCAGCTGGGCTAGCGGGAGTCGGAGCACCGGGGAGCTGTTTTTT; CDR3 protein: CASSWASGSRSTGELFF
J gene: TRBJ1-2; D gene: NA; V gene: TRBV19; CDR3 length: 15; clone size: NA; CDR3 DNA: TGTGCCAGTAGTATTTTTTCGGCGGCGAACTATGGCTACACCTTC; CDR3 protein: CASSIFSAANYGYTF
J gene: TRBJ2-7; D gene: TRBD2; V gene: TRBV19; CDR3 length: 14; clone size: NA; CDR3 DNA: TGTGCCAGTAGCAGACTAGCGGTCCCCTACGAGCAGTACTTC; CDR3 protein: CASSRLAVPYEQYF
J gene: TRBJ2-7; D gene: TRBD2; V gene: TRBV19; CDR3 length: 16; clone size: NA; CDR3 DNA: TGTGCCAGTAGTATGAGGACTAGCGGGAGAAACTACGAGCAGTACTTC; CDR3 protein: CASSMRTSGRNYEQYF
J gene: TRBJ2-1; D gene: NA; V gene: TRBV14; CDR3 length: 16; clone size: NA; CDR3 DNA: TGTGCCAGCAGCCTATTTAGCGGCAGCTCCTACAATGAGCAGTTCTTC; CDR3 protein: CASSLFSGSSYNEQFF
J gene: TRBJ1-4; D gene: NA; V gene: TRBV30; CDR3 length: 11; clone size: NA; CDR3 DNA: TGTGCCTGGAGGGACAGTGAAAAACTGTTTTTT; CDR3 protein: CAWRDSEKLFF
J gene: TRBJ2-7; D gene: NA; V gene: TRBV6-1; CDR3 length: 15; clone size: NA; CDR3 DNA: TGTGCCAGCAGTGAAATCGTCTCTCCGGGTTTCGAGCAGTACTTC; CDR3 protein: CASSEIVSPGFEQYF
J gene: TRBJ2-7; D gene: TRBD1; V gene: TRBV28; CDR3 length: 13; clone size: NA; CDR3 DNA: TGTGCCAGCTTGGACAGGGGAGTCAACGAGCAGTACTTC; CDR3 protein: CASLDRGVNEQYF
J gene: TRBJ2-5; D gene: TRBD1; V gene: TRBV15; CDR3 length: 14; clone size: NA; CDR3 DNA: TGTGCCACCAGCGACAGGGGGCCGTTTGGGACCCAGTACTTC; CDR3 protein: CATSDRGPFGTQYF
J gene: TRBJ1-1; D gene: TRBD1; V gene: TRBV18; CDR3 length: 12; clone size: few; CDR3 DNA: TGTGCCAGCTCACCTGGACAGGGTGAAGCTTTCTTT; CDR3 protein: CASSPGQGEAFF
J gene: TRBJ2-7; D gene: TRBD1; V gene: TRBV27; CDR3 length: 16; clone size: NA; CDR3 DNA: TGTGCCAGCAGTTATTCGGTGGGACAGTTTTCCTACGAGCAGTACTTC; CDR3 protein: CASSYSVGQFSYEQYF
J gene: TRBJ2-5; D gene: NA; V gene: TRBV7-9; CDR3 length: 13; clone size: NA; CDR3 DNA: TGTGCCAGCAGCTCGGACCTACTCGGGACACCCCACTTC; CDR3 protein: CASSSDLLGTPHF
J gene: TRBJ1-6; D gene: NA; V gene: TRBV6-6; CDR3 length: 14; clone size: once; CDR3 DNA: TGTGCCAGCAGTTACGACAGCCGGAATTCACCCCTCCACTTT; CDR3 protein: CASSYDSRNSPLHF
J gene: TRBJ1-5; D gene: TRBD1; V gene: TRBV5-1; CDR3 length: 13; clone size: NA; CDR3 DNA: TGCGCCAGCAGCTTCACAGGGGATCAGCCCCAGCATTTT; CDR3 protein: CASSFTGDQPQHF
J gene: TRBJ1-2; D gene: NA; V gene: TRBV6-4; CDR3 length: 12; clone size: NA; CDR3 DNA: TGTGCCAGCAGTGACGGTGGGGGCGGCTACACCTTC; CDR3 protein: CASSDGGGGYTF